One sample yielded the 5 T cell receptor beta chains listed below, sequenced in a study of blood T cell repertoires in COVID-19. Repertoires were generated with immunoSEQ multiplex PCR, while TCRdb's copy carries only in-frame clones and drops some. The sample includes about 370,000 clones, about 89% seen only once; the top ten take around 2.8%. Input material: peripheral blood. Receptors were obtained from a woman between 25 and 40 years old with COVID-19, enrolled during active disease.

The genes are TRBV6-5 and TRBJ1-2; a weak D match, TRBD1 (6 bases). This CDR3 comprises 13 residues. V lost 2 bases and J lost 4, with 8 bases in between. CDR1 MNHEY and CDR2 SVGAGI come from the germline V gene. The CDR3 DNA reads as TGTGCCAGCAGTTACGAACAGGGCTATGGCTACACCTTC. Translation gives CASSYEQGYGYTF.

This clone was picked up one time. The V gene is TRBV6-5, the J gene TRBJ1-2, with 7 bases identical to TRBD1. V was pared by 2 bases and J by 3 bases, with 6 bases of the junction left unmatched. Germline loops: CDR1 MNHEY, CDR2 SVGAGI. The CDR3 length is 15 residues. The DNA of the CDR3 is TGTGCCAGCAGTTACGTTGGTCAGGGGGACTATGGCTACACCTTC. Encoded protein: CASSYVGQGDYGYTF.

The chain links TRBV9 to TRBJ1-4, with a tentative D call TRBD1 (5 bases). This CDR3 is 16 amino acids long. Trimming cost V 3 bases and J 6 bases, with 18 bases left between them. Germline V lookup: CDR1 SGDLS, CDR2 YYNGEE. The CDR3 DNA sequence: TGTGCCAGCAGCGCCATCCCGGGGGAGGCGGATGAAAAACTGTTTTTT. Translation gives CASSAIPGEADEKLFF.

The chain couples TRBV5-1 to TRBJ2-5; 8 bases align to TRBD2. The V gene's germline CDR1 is SGHRS and CDR2 YFSETQ. The CDR3 is 13 residues long. The ends lost 7 bases at V and 5 bases at J; junction bases unmatched: 7. CDR3 amino acids: CASGIAGMETQYF. CDR3 coding DNA: TGCGCCAGCGGGATAGCGGGGATGGAGACCCAGTACTTC.

The J gene is TRBJ2-1, the V gene TRBV3-1 (or the pseudogene TRBV3-2), with 7 nucleotides matching TRBD1. This CDR3 comprises 16 residues. Trimming took 4 bases from V and 5 from J; bases not matched to a gene: 11. Germline CDR1 and CDR2: LGHDT and YNNKEL (reference sequence). The chain's CDR3 is CASSPGYRGQHNEQFF. In nucleotides, the CDR3 is TGTGCCAGCAGCCCAGGGTACAGGGGTCAACACAATGAGCAGTTCTTC.